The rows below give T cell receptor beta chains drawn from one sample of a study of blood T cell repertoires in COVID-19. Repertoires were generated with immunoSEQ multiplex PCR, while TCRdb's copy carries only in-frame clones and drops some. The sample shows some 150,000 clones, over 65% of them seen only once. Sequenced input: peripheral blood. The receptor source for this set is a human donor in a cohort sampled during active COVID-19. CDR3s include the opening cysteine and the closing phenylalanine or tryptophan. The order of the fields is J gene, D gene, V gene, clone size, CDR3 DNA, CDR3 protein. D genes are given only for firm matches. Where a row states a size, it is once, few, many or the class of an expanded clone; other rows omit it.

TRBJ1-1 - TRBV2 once TGTGCCAGCAGTCCACAGATAATGAACACTGAAGCTTTCTTT CASSPQIMNTEAFF
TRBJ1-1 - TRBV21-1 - TGTGCCAGCAGCAACACACAGGGCTTCTGCACTGAAGCTTTCTTT CASSNTQGFCTEAFF
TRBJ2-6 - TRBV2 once TGTGCCAGCAGTGGATCGGGACAACTCTCTGGGGCCAACGTCCTGACTTTC CASSGSGQLSGANVLTF
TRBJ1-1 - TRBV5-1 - TGCGCCAGCAGCTCAGCGGGACCTCGTACTGAAGCTTTCTTT CASSSAGPRTEAFF
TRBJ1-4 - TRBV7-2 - TGTGCCAGCAGCCCGTTCAACGGGGGGTGGGGTGAAAAACTGTTTTTT CASSPFNGGWGEKLFF
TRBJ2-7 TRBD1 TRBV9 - TGTGCCAGCAGCTCCCCCGGGACAGGGGCCCACGAGCAGTACTTC CASSSPGTGAHEQYF
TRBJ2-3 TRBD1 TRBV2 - TGTGCCAGCTCTTGGGGACAGACTAGCACAGATACGCAGTATTTT CASSWGQTSTDTQYF
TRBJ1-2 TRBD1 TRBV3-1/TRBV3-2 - TGTGCCAGCAGCCCGCCCTTACAGGGGGTCTATGGCTACACCTTC CASSPPLQGVYGYTF
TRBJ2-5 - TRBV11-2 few TGTGCCAGCAGTACAGGAGGGGAAGAGACCCAGTACTTC CASSTGGEETQYF
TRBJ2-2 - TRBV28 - TGTGCCAGCAGTTTTGCCCCAGACACCGGGGAGCTGTTTTTT CASSFAPDTGELFF
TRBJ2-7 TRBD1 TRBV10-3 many TGTGCCATTAGGACAGGAGGTAACAACGAGCAGTACTTC CAIRTGGNNEQYF
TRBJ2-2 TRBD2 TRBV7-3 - TGTGCCAGCAGCTTAGATCGACTAGCTGGGGCCGGGGAGCTGTTTTTT CASSLDRLAGAGELFF
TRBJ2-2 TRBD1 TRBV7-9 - TGTGCCAGCAGCTTATCAGGGGGCACCGGGGAGCTGTTTTTT CASSLSGGTGELFF
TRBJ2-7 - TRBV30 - TGTGCCTGGAGTGATGGACAGAATGAGTACTTC CAWSDGQNEYF